This entry features one T cell receptor beta chain sequence. Its antigen is not identified. Each CDR3 protein is one row after TCRdb ran MiXCR on the 5' RACE reads. The sample has under 300,000 distinct CDR3 sequences, 10% to 15% seen once. This sample stems from a study of T cells after yellow fever vaccination. CDR1 is DFQATT, CDR2 SNEGSKA, per germline (reference sequence). Trimming removed 7 bases from V and 8 bases from J, with 14 bases in between. CDR3 length equals 11 residues. Study results and caveats: Within FACS-sorted repertoires, abundant clonotypes contaminating from the bulk population could be present.

V usage is TRBV20-1 and J usage is TRBJ1-2, with a weak D call TRBD1 (5 bases). The specimen was CD4+ T cells sorted from PBMCs, collected 45 days after the yellow fever booster vaccination. This receptor was obtained from a man between 25 and 39 years old who received the YFV17D yellow fever vaccine. CDR3 sequence: CSGFQGRGYTF. The DNA of the CDR3 is TGCAGTGGCTTTCAGGGCCGGGGCTACACCTTC.